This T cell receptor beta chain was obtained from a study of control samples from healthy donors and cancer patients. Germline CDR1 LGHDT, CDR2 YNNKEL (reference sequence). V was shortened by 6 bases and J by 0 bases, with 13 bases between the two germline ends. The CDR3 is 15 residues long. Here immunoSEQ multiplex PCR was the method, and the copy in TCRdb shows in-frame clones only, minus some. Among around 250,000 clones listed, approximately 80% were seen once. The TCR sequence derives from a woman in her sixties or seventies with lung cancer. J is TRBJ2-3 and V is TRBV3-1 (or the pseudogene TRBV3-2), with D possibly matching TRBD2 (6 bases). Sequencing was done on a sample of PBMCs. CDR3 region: CASRPMGGSTDTQYF. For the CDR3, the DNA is TGTGCCAGCAGACCCATGGGAGGTAGCACAGATACGCAGTATTTT.